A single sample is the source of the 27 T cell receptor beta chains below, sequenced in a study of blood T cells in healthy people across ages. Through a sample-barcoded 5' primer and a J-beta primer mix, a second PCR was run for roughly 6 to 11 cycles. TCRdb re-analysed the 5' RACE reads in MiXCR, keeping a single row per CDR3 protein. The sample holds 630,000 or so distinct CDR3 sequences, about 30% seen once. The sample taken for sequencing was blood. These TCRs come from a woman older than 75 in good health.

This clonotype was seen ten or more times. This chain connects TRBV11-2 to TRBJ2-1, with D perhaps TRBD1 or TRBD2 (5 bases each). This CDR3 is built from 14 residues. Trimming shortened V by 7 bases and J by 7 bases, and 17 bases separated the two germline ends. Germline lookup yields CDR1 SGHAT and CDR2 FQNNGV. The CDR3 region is CASTGQGPGNEQFF. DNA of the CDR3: TGTGCCAGCACCGGGCAGGGCCCGGGGAATGAGCAGTTCTTC.

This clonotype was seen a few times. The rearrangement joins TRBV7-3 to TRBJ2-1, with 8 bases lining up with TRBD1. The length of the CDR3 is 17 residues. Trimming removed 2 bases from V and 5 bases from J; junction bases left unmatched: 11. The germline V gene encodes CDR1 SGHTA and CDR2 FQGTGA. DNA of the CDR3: TGTGCCAGCAGCTTATCCGGACAGGGAATCGTGGACAATGAGCAGTTCTTC. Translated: CASSLSGQGIVDNEQFF.

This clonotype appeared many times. The CDR3 spells CSAPGQRPSEQYF. In DNA, the CDR3 is TGCAGTGCTCCGGGACAGCGTCCCTCCGAGCAGTACTTC. The chain is built from TRBV20-1 and TRBJ2-7; the match to TRBD1 covers 7 bases. Trimming at V came to 5 bases and at J to 6 bases, leaving 10 bases not matched to a gene. The CDR3 consists of 13 residues. Germline V gene lookup returns CDR1 DFQATT and CDR2 SNEGSKA (reference sequence).

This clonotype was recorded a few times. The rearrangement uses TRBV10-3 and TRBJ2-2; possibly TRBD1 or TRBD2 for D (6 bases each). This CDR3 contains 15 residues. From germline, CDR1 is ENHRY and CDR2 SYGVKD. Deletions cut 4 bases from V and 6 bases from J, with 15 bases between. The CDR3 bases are TGTGCCATCAGTGTGCGACAGGAGGGCCCCGGGGAGCTGTTTTTT. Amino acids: CAISVRQEGPGELFF.

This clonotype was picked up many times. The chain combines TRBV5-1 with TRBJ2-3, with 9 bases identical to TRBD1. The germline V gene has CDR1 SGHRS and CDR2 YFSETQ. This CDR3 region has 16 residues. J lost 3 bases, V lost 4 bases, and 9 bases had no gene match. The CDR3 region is CASSALQGASTDTQYF. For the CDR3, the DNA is TGCGCCAGCAGCGCACTACAGGGGGCGTCAACAGATACGCAGTATTTT.

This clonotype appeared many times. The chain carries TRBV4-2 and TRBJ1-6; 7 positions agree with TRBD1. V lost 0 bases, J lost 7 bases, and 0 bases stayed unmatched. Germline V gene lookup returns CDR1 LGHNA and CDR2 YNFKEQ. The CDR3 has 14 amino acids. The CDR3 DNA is TGTGCCAGCAGCCAAGAGGACAGGAATTCACCCCTCCACTTT. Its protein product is CASSQEDRNSPLHF.

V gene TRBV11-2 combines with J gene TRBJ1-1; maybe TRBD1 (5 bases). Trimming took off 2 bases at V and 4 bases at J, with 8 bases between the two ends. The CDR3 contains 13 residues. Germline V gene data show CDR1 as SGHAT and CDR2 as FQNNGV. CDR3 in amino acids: CASSLSGPTEAFF. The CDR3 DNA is TGTGCCAGCAGCTTATCAGGGCCCACTGAAGCTTTCTTT.

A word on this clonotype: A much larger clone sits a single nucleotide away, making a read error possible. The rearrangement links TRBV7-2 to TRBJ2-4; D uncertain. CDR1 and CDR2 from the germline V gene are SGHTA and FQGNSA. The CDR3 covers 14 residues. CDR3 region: CASSPSSNKNIRYF. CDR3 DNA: TGTGCCAGCAGCCCTTCAAGTAACAAAAACATTCGGTACTTC.

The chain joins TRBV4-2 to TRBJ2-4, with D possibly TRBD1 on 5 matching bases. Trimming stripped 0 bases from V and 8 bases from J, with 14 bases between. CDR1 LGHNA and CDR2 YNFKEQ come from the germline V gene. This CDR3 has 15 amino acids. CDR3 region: CASSQEVTGMDIQYF. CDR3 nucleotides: TGTGCCAGCAGCCAAGAGGTCACAGGTATGGACATTCAGTACTTC.

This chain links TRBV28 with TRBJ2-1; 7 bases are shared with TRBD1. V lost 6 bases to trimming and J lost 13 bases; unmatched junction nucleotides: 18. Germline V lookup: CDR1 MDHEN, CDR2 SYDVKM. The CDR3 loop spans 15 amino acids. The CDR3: CASSQGGNRQETQFF. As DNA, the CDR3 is TGTGCCAGCAGCCAAGGGGGCAATAGACAAGAGACCCAGTTCTTC.

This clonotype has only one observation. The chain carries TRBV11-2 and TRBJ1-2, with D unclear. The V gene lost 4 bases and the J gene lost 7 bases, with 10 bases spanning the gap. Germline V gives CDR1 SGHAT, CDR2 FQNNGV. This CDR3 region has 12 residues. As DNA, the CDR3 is TGTGCCAGCAGCTACGACGGTGCTGGCTACACCTTC. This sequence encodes CASSYDGAGYTF.

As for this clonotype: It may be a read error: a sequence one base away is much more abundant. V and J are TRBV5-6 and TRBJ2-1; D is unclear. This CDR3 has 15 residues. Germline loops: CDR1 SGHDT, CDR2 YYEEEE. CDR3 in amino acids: CAGSPGSPQMNEQFF. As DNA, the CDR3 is TGTGCCGGCAGCCCCGGTAGTCCTCAGATGAATGAGCAGTTCTTC.

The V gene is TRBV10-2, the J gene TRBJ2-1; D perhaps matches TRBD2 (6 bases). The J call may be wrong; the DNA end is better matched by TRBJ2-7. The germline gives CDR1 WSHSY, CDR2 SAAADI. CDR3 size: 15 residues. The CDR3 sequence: CASREGLSSYNEQYF. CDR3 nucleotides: TGCGCCAGCAGGGAGGGGCTTAGCTCCTACAATGAGCAGTACTTC.

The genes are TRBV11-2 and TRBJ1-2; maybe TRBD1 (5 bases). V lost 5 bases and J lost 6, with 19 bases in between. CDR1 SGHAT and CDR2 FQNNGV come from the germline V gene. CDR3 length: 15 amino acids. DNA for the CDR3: TGTGCCAGCAGCGCCTTGAGAGCCACGGGGGATGGCTACACCTTC. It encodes CASSALRATGDGYTF.

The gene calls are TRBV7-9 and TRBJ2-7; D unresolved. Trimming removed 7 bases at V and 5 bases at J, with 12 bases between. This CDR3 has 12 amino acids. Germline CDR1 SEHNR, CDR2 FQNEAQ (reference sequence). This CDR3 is CASTPQRHEQYF. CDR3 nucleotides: TGTGCCAGCACCCCTCAGCGACACGAGCAGTACTTC. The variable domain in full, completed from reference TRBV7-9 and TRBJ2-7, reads DTGVSQNPRHKITKRGQNVTFRCDPISEHNRLYWYRQTLGQGPEFLTYFQNEAQLEKSRLLSDRFSAERPKGSFSTLEIQRTEQGDSAMYLCASTPQRHEQYFGPGTRLTVT.

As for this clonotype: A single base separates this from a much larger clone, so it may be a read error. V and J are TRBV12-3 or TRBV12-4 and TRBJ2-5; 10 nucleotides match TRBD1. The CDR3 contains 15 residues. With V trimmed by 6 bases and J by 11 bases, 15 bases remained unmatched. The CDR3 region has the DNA TGTGCCAGCAGCCCCGACAGGGGGCTTTACAATGAGCAGTACTTC. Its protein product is CASSPDRGLYNEQYF.

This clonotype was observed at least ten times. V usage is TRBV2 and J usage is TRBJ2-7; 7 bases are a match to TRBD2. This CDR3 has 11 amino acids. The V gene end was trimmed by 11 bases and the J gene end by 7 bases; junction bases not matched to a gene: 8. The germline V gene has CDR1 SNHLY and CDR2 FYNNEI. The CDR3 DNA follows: TGTGCCTCCAGAAGGGAGGGGGAGCAGTACTTC. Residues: CASRREGEQYF.

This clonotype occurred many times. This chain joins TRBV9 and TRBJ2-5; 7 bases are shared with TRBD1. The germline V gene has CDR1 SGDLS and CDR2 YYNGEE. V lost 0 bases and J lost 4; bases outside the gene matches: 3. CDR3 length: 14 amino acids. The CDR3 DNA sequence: TGTGCCAGCAGCGTAGGAGGGACAGTAGAGACCCAGTACTTC. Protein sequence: CASSVGGTVETQYF.

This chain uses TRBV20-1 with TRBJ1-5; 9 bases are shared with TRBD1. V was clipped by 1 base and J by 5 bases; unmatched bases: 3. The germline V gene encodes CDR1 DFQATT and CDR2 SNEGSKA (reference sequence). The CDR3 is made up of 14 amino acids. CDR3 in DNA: TGCAGTGCTAGAGGGGGACAGGGTTATCAGCCCCAGCATTTT. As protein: CSARGGQGYQPQHF.

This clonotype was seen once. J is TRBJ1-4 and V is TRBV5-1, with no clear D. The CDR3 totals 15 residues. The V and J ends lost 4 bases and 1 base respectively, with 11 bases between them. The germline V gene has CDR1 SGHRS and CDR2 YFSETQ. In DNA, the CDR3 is TGCGCCAGCAGCCCCCAGATAGGAACTAATGAAAAACTGTTTTTT. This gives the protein CASSPQIGTNEKLFF.

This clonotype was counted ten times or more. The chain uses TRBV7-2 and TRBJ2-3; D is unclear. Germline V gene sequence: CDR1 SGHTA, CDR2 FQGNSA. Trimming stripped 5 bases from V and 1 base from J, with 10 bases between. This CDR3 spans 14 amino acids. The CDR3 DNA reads TGTGCCAGCAGCAAGACCCTGGGCACAGATACGCAGTATTTT. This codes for CASSKTLGTDTQYF.

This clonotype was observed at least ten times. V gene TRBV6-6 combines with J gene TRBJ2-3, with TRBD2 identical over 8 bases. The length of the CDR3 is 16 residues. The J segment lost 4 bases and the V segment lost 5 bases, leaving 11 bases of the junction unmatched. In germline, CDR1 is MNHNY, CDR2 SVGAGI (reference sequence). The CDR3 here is CASSPQGRGGADTQYF. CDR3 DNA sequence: TGTGCCAGCAGTCCTCAGGGTCGGGGGGGAGCAGATACGCAGTATTTT.

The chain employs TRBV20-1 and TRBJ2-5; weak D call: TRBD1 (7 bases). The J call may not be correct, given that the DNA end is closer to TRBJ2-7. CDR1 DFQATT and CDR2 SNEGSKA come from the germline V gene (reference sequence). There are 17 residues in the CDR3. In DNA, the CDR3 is TGCAGTGCTAGACCCCTTTTAGGCAGGGGGGACTTGTACGAGCAGTACTTC. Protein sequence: CSARPLLGRGDLYEQYF.

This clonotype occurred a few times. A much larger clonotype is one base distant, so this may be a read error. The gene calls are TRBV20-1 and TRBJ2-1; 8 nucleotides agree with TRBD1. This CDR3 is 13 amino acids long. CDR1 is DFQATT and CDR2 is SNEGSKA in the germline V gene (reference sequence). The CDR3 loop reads CSAKQGARDERFF. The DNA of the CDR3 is TGCAGTGCTAAGCAGGGGGCGAGGGATGAGCGGTTCTTC.

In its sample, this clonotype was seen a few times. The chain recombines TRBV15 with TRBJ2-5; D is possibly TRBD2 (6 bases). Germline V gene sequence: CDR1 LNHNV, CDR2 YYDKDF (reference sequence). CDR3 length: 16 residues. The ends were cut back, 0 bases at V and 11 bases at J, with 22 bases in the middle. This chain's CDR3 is CATSRDYGGGYNEQYF. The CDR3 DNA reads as TGTGCCACCAGCAGAGATTACGGGGGAGGATACAATGAGCAGTACTTC.

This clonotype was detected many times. The CDR3 loop is CSARLRFQTQYF. As DNA, the CDR3 is TGCAGTGCCAGGTTGCGGTTCCAGACCCAGTACTTC. The V gene is TRBV20-1, the J gene TRBJ2-5; no reliable D call. The CDR3 runs to 12 residues. The V and J ends lost 6 bases and 6 bases respectively, with 14 bases between them. Germline V gene lookup returns CDR1 DFQATT and CDR2 SNEGSKA (reference sequence).

DNA of the CDR3: TGTGCCAGCAGCTTTGAAGCGTATGGCTACACCTTC. It encodes CASSFEAYGYTF. The V call is TRBV5-6, the J call TRBJ1-2, with D unresolved. The CDR3 has 12 amino acids. The V and J ends lost 2 bases and 5 bases respectively, with 7 bases between them. Germline assignment: CDR1 SGHDT and CDR2 YYEEEE.